This T cell receptor beta chain came from a study of blood T cells in healthy people across ages. Study-wide findings and caveats: The percentage of naive T cells correlated strongly with TCR beta diversity. Significant beta diversity loss was already apparent by age approximately 40, declining roughly linearly. Nothing was known about donor CMV status, and this possibly confounded expanded clonotype changes.

Primers used in a second PCR of roughly 7 to 12 cycles were a sample-barcoded 5' primer and a J-beta primer mix. One entry per CDR3 protein, called by TCRdb with MiXCR from the 5' RACE reads. In the table there are some 900,000 distinct CDR3 sequences, 48% of which are singletons. From germline, CDR1 is MDHEN and CDR2 SYDVKM. This CDR3 is built from 16 residues. Deletions cut 6 bases from V and 1 base from J, with 18 bases between. Of note for this clonotype: Its target is unknown.

The source material was blood. The chain combines TRBV28 with TRBJ2-5, with D possibly matching TRBD1 (5 bases). This clonotype was sampled from a man aged 25-45 years in good health. The CDR3 protein is CASSRPQDTSQETQYF. DNA for the CDR3: TGTGCCAGCAGCCGACCCCAGGACACTTCCCAAGAGACCCAGTACTTC.